These 30 T cell receptor beta chains were all obtained from the same sample, sequenced in a study. TCRdb passed the 5' RACE reads through MiXCR, listing each CDR3 protein once. The repertoire holds 35,000 to 50,000 distinct CDR3 sequences, with around 20% as singletons. Cells sorted as Tregs were CD4+, CD25+ and CD127-/low. Sequencing was carried out using Tregs sorted from blood. All receptors come from a female donor with breast cancer.

Comment on this clonotype: The junction differs from germline at one of its ends, possibly a read error. The rearrangement uses TRBV4-3 and TRBJ2-1, with 8 bases fitting TRBD2. In germline, CDR1 is LGHNA, CDR2 YSLEER. This CDR3 contains 16 residues. CDR3 nucleotides: TGCGCCAGCAGCCAAGATGAGGCTAGCGGGTACAATGAGCGGTTCTTC. Amino acids: CASSQDEASGYNERFF.

This clonotype was recorded many times. The chain joins TRBV24-1 to TRBJ1-1, with TRBD1 matching over 7 bases. V shed 7 bases and J 1 base; nucleotides not matched to a gene: 8. The CDR3 length is 15 residues. Germline CDR1 is KGHDR and CDR2 is SFDVKD. CDR3 region: CATRQQGRENTEAFF. CDR3 nucleotides: TGTGCCACCAGACAACAGGGGAGAGAGAACACTGAAGCTTTCTTT.

This clonotype was counted at least ten times. The chain carries TRBV9 and TRBJ2-2; maybe TRBD2 (6 bases). CDR3 length: 16 residues. The V and J ends lost 1 base and 1 base respectively, with 11 bases between them. CDR1 is SGDLS and CDR2 is YYNGEE in the germline V gene. CDR3 sequence reads: CASSVKGRENTGELFF. CDR3 nucleotides: TGTGCCAGCAGCGTAAAAGGGCGGGAGAACACCGGGGAGCTGTTTTTT.

V and J are TRBV5-4 and TRBJ2-7; D may be TRBD2 (5 bases). Trimming pared 1 base from V and 6 bases from J, leaving 8 bases between. The CDR3 is 12 amino acids. The germline V gene encodes CDR1 SGHNT and CDR2 YYREEE (reference sequence). The CDR3: CASSLTLAEQYF. CDR3 sequence (DNA): TGTGCCAGCAGCTTGACGCTAGCCGAGCAGTACTTC.

This clonotype has just a few counts. V gene TRBV18 combines with J gene TRBJ2-6; possibly TRBD1 or TRBD2 for D (5 bases each). The V end lost 2 bases, the J end lost 4 bases, and 18 bases lay between the germline ends. The CDR3 is 18 residues long. CDR1 is KGHSH, CDR2 LQKENI, per germline. The CDR3 DNA is TGTGCCAGCTCACCATCGGGACGACTTACTCTCGGGGCCAACGTCCTGACTTTC. It codes for CASSPSGRLTLGANVLTF.

The chain links TRBV11-2 to TRBJ1-1; TRBD1 might be the D (6 bases). Trimming cost V 4 bases and J 0 bases, with 18 bases left between them. The CDR3 sequence is 17 residues long. CDR1 and CDR2 from the germline V gene are SGHAT and FQNNGV. The DNA for the CDR3 is TGTGCCAGCAGCTCCCGCCCGGGACATTCAATGAACACTGAAGCTTTCTTT. As protein: CASSSRPGHSMNTEAFF.

The chain has TRBV12-3 or TRBV12-4 and TRBJ1-1; 7 bases agree with TRBD1. The CDR3 runs 16 residues. The V segment lost 5 bases and the J segment 0 bases; nucleotides outside the gene matches: 9. This CDR3 reads CASSQDRARMNTEAFF. CDR3 nucleotide sequence: TGTGCCAGCAGTCAAGACAGGGCCCGGATGAACACTGAAGCTTTCTTT.

This clonotype was counted ten times or more. V usage is TRBV5-1 and J usage is TRBJ2-1, with 7 bases matching TRBD2. CDR1 is SGHRS, CDR2 YFSETQ, per germline. Unmatched junction bases numbered 14, after V lost 2 bases and J lost 9 bases. The CDR3 has 16 residues. The DNA of the CDR3 is TGCGCCAGCAGCTTAGGATCTAGCGGCGTTCGGGGTGAGCAGTTCTTC. Residues: CASSLGSSGVRGEQFF.

The chain is built from TRBV27 and TRBJ2-7; D tentatively reads TRBD1 or TRBD2 (5 bases each). This CDR3 has 13 residues. Germline V lookup: CDR1 MNHEY, CDR2 SMNVEV (reference sequence). The CDR3, as DNA: TGTACCATCTGGGACGGTGTTGGCCACGAGCAGTACTTC. Its protein product is CTIWDGVGHEQYF.

V gene TRBV20-1 combines with J gene TRBJ1-2; 11 bases fit TRBD1. The trim removed 5 bases at V and 6 bases at J, leaving 2 bases unmatched. The CDR3 covers 12 residues. Germline CDR1 reads DFQATT; CDR2 reads SNEGSKA (reference sequence). In nucleotides, the CDR3 is TGCAGTGCTTGGACAGGGGGCAATGGCTACACCTTC. Encoded protein: CSAWTGGNGYTF.

This clonotype was recorded a few times. Written as DNA, the CDR3 is TGTGCCAGCAGCCACGGACAGGGGATAAACACTGAAGCTTTCTTT. Translation: CASSHGQGINTEAFF. This chain uses TRBV3-1 with TRBJ1-1; 9 bases agree with TRBD1. V shed 3 bases, J shed 2 bases, and the junction held 4 bases outside the gene matches. The CDR3 totals 15 residues. The germline V gene has CDR1 LGHDT and CDR2 YNNKEL (reference sequence).

This clonotype has just a few counts. Given a much more abundant clone one base away, this may be a read error. The V and J genes are TRBV27 and TRBJ2-1, with a tentative D call TRBD2 (6 bases). The V gene's germline CDR1 is MNHEY and CDR2 SMNVEV (reference sequence). This CDR3 region has 17 residues. The CDR3 DNA reads as TGTGCCAGCAGTTCGCCTCCGGGACGGCTGGAGGGAAATGAGCGGTTCTTC. Protein product: CASSSPPGRLEGNERFF.

The gene calls are TRBV27 and TRBJ2-1; TRBD2 aligns across 7 bases. CDR1 is MNHEY, CDR2 SMNVEV, per germline (reference sequence). After removal of 2 bases from V and 0 bases from J, the junction contained 7 bases not matched to a gene. The CDR3 contains 17 residues. CDR3 sequence: CASSLEWPSGSYNEQFF. DNA of the CDR3: TGTGCCAGCAGTTTAGAGTGGCCTAGCGGCTCCTACAATGAGCAGTTCTTC.

This rearrangement joins TRBV7-9 to TRBJ2-1; D gene ambiguous. V lost 4 bases to trimming and J lost 5 bases, with 6 bases between them. The CDR3 consists of 12 residues. Germline V gene lookup returns CDR1 SEHNR and CDR2 FQNEAQ (reference sequence). CDR3 nucleotides: TGTGCCAGCAGCTATCGACACAATGAGCAGTTCTTC. Translating gives CASSYRHNEQFF.

This clonotype came up a few times. The chain recombines TRBV20-1 with TRBJ2-3, with 10 bases identical to TRBD2. The CDR3 loop spans 16 amino acids. Germline V gives CDR1 DFQATT, CDR2 SNEGSKA (reference sequence). The V segment lost 0 bases and the J segment 3 bases; nucleotides outside the gene matches: 6. The CDR3 nucleotides read TGCAGTGCTAGAGATACGCTAGCGGGAGAAACAGATACGCAGTATTTT. As protein: CSARDTLAGETDTQYF.

This clonotype was counted only a few times. A much larger clonotype is one base distant, so this may be a read error. The chain recombines TRBV5-5 with TRBJ2-5; D ambiguous. Germline CDR1 and CDR2: SGHKS and YYEKEE (reference sequence). This CDR3 has 13 residues. The V gene lost 0 bases and the J gene lost 11 bases, with 14 bases spanning the gap. CDR3 region: CASSLGIGMTQYF. CDR3 DNA sequence: TGTGCCAGCAGCTTGGGTATAGGGATGACTCAGTACTTC.

The chain couples TRBV2 to TRBJ1-1; D is uncertain. V was clipped by 6 bases and J by 0 bases, with 11 bases between them. The CDR3 runs to 14 residues. In germline, CDR1 is SNHLY, CDR2 FYNNEI. CDR3 sequence: CASRNSEMNTEAFF. Here the CDR3 DNA reads TGTGCCAGCAGAAATTCGGAGATGAACACTGAAGCTTTCTTT.

This clonotype was observed at least ten times. The chain joins TRBV5-1 to TRBJ2-1; the match to TRBD2 covers 10 bases. V lost 2 bases to trimming and J lost 4 bases; unmatched junction nucleotides: 6. CDR1 and CDR2 (germline): SGHRS, YFSETQ. The CDR3 length is 16 residues. CDR3 in DNA: TGCGCCAGCAGCTTACCACGAGCGGGAGGGTACAATGAGCAGTTCTTC. As protein: CASSLPRAGGYNEQFF.

This clonotype was counted a few times. The chain combines TRBV28 with TRBJ2-7, with TRBD2 as a possible D gene (6 bases). The germline CDR1 and CDR2 sequences are MDHEN and SYDVKM. V lost 3 bases and J 3 bases, leaving 12 bases between the germline ends. This CDR3 has 14 residues. Written as DNA, the CDR3 is TGTGCCAGCAGTTTTGGGCGGGATTACTACGAGCAGTACTTC. This gives the protein CASSFGRDYYEQYF.

The chain combines TRBV9 with TRBJ1-1; D ambiguous. This CDR3 has 13 residues. V was cut by 4 bases and J by 1 base, with 8 bases left in between. The V gene's germline CDR1 is SGDLS and CDR2 YYNGEE. The CDR3 DNA sequence: TGTGCCAGCAGCAAAGGTCAGAACACTGAAGCTTTCTTT. This gives the protein CASSKGQNTEAFF.

The rearrangement links TRBV21-1 to TRBJ1-5; the D call of TRBD1 is as the table states it, not checked on the DNA. TRBV21-1 is annotated as a pseudogene. This CDR3 comprises 13 residues. The CDR3 sequence is CASINRVSQPQHF. CDR3 sequence (DNA): TGTGCCAGCATCAACAGGGTAAGTCAGCCCCAGCATTTT.

V is TRBV11-2 and J is TRBJ2-2; no clear D gene. CDR3 size: 12 residues. CDR1 SGHAT and CDR2 FQNNGV come from the germline V gene. V lost 5 bases and J 3 bases, leaving 4 bases between the germline ends. CDR3 nucleotide sequence: TGTGCCAGCAGCGCCTACACCGGGGAGCTGTTTTTT. Protein: CASSAYTGELFF.

The DNA of the CDR3 is TGTGCCAGCAGTTCCCCCGGGTCGAACACCATATATTTT. Translating it yields CASSSPGSNTIYF. The J gene is TRBJ1-3, the V gene TRBV28; D unclear. Looked up from germline, CDR1 is MDHEN and CDR2 is SYDVKM. The V gene lost 4 bases and the J gene lost 7 bases, with 11 bases spanning the gap. The CDR3 has 13 amino acids.

This clonotype was seen a few times. The J gene is TRBJ2-2, the V gene TRBV24-1; D is undetermined. Deletions cut 4 bases from V and 6 bases from J, with 11 bases between. This CDR3 has 14 amino acids. The germline CDR1 and CDR2 sequences are KGHDR and SFDVKD. CDR3: CATSDLSGPGELFF. The DNA of the CDR3 is TGTGCCACCAGTGACCTATCCGGTCCCGGGGAGCTGTTTTTT.

As to this clonotype: A much more abundant neighbour one base away suggests this may be a read error. This likely comes from a read error, as the CDR3 has no conserved phenylalanine or tryptophan at its end. This chain uses TRBV7-9 with TRBJ1-1; D is perhaps TRBD1 (5 bases). Deletions cut 7 bases from V and 4 bases from J, with 7 bases between. This CDR3 comprises 11 residues. Germline loops: CDR1 SEHNR, CDR2 FQNEAQ (reference sequence). In DNA form, the CDR3 reads TGTGCCAGCACCGGGGGCACTGAAGCTTTCCTT. Translating gives CASTGGTEAFL.

The chain joins TRBV7-3 to TRBJ2-6; D ambiguous. This CDR3 contains 13 residues. CDR1 SGHTA and CDR2 FQGTGA come from the germline V gene. Trimming took 6 bases from V and 1 from J, leaving 4 bases between them. The DNA of the CDR3 is TGTGCCAGCAGGAGGTCTGGGGCCAACGTCCTGACTTTC. Translating gives CASRRSGANVLTF.

This clonotype has at least ten counts. This chain joins TRBV20-1 and TRBJ2-3; no clear D. V was clipped by 5 bases and J by 6 bases, with 9 bases between them. The CDR3 has 11 amino acids. Germline V gene sequence: CDR1 DFQATT, CDR2 SNEGSKA (reference sequence). CDR3 in DNA: TGCAGTGCTGTAGAAGCGGATACGCAGTATTTT. This encodes CSAVEADTQYF.

This clonotype has more than one count but fewer than ten. The chain couples TRBV12-3 or TRBV12-4 to TRBJ1-2, with 7 bases aligning to TRBD1. Trimming took 2 bases from V and 3 from J; bases not matched to a gene: 9. The CDR3 extends over 16 amino acids. The CDR3 spells CASSLTGAVRYYGYTF. CDR3 in DNA: TGTGCCAGCAGTTTAACAGGGGCCGTCAGATACTATGGCTACACCTTC.

This clonotype came up many times. The chain employs TRBV20-1 and TRBJ1-1; no clear D. Germline V gene data show CDR1 as DFQATT and CDR2 as SNEGSKA (reference sequence). The CDR3 has 14 amino acids. Trimming removed 3 bases at V and 0 bases at J, with 11 bases between. CDR3 bases: TGCAGTGCTAGTAAGGGTCCCCTGAACACTGAAGCTTTCTTT. This translates into CSASKGPLNTEAFF.

This chain connects TRBV21-1 to TRBJ2-7; the table's D call, TRBD1, was not checked against the DNA. TRBV21-1 is a documented pseudogene. The CDR3 extends over 13 amino acids. For the CDR3, the DNA is TGTGCCAGCATCCCGGGACAGATCCGAGAGCAGTACTTC. This encodes CASIPGQIREQYF.